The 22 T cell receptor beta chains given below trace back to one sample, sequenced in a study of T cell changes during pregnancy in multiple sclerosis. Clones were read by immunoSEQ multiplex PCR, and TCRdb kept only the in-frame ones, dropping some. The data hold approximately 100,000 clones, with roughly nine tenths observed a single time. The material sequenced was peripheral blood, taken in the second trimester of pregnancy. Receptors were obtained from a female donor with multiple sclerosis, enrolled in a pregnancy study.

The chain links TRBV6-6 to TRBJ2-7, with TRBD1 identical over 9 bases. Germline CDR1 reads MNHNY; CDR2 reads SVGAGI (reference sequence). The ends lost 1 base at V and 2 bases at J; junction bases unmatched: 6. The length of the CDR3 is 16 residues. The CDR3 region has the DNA TGTGCCAGCAGTTACTTACGACAGGGGGTAACCTACGAGCAGTACTTC. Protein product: CASSYLRQGVTYEQYF.

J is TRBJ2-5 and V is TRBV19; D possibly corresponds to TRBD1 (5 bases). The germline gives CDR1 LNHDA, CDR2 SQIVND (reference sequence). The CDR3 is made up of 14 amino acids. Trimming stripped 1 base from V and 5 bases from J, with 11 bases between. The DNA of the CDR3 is TGTGCCAGTAGTATAGGTTACAGGCTTGAGACCCAGTACTTC. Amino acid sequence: CASSIGYRLETQYF. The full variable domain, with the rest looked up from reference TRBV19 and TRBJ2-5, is DGGITQSPKYLFRKEGQNVTLSCEQNLNHDAMYWYRQDPGQGLRLIYYSQIVNDFQKGDIAEGYSVSREKKESFPLTVTSAQKNPTAFYLCASSIGYRLETQYFGPGTRLLVL.

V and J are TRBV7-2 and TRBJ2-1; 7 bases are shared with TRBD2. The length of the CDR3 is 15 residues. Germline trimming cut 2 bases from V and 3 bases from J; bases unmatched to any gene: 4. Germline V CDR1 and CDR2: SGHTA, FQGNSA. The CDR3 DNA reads TGTGCCAGCAGCTTAAGCGGGGCCCGCTACAATGAGCAGTTCTTC. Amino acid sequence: CASSLSGARYNEQFF. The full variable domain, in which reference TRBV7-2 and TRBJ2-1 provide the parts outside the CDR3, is GAGVSQSPSNKVTEKGKDVELRCDPISGHTALYWYRQSLGQGLEFLIYFQGNSAPDKSGLPSDRFSAERTGGSVSTLTIQRTQQEDSAVYLCASSLSGARYNEQFFGPGTRLTVL.

CDR3: CATSAPHRAQETQYF. The CDR3 DNA reads as TGTGCCACCAGCGCCCCACACAGGGCGCAAGAGACCCAGTACTTC. V usage is TRBV15 and J usage is TRBJ2-5; a weak D match, TRBD1 (6 bases). V lost 5 bases to trimming and J lost 2 bases, with 15 bases between them. CDR3 length: 15 residues. CDR1 is LNHNV and CDR2 is YYDKDF in the germline V gene (reference sequence).

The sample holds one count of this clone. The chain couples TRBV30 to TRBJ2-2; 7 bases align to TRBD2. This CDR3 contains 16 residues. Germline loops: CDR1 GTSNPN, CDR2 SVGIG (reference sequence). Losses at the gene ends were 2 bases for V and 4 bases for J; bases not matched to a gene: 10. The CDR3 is CAWSLGAGVSTGELFF. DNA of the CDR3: TGTGCCTGGAGTCTCGGGGCGGGAGTTAGCACCGGGGAGCTGTTTTTT.

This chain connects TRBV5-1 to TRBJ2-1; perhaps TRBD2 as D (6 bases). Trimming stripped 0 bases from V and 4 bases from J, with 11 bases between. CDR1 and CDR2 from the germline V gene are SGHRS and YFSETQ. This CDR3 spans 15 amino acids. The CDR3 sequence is CASSLERGGYNEQFF. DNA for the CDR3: TGCGCCAGCAGCTTGGAACGGGGAGGTTACAATGAGCAGTTCTTC.

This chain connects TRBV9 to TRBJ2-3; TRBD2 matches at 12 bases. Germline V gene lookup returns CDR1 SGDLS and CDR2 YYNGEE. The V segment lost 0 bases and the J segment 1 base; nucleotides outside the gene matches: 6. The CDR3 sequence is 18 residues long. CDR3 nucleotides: TGTGCCAGCAGCGTAGGGACTAGCGGGACCGCTGGCACAGATACGCAGTATTTT. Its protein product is CASSVGTSGTAGTDTQYF.

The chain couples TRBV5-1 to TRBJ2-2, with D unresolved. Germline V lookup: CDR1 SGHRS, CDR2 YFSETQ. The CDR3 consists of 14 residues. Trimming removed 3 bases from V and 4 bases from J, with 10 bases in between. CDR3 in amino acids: CASSSSPSTGELFF. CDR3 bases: TGCGCCAGCAGCTCCTCACCGAGCACCGGGGAGCTGTTTTTT.

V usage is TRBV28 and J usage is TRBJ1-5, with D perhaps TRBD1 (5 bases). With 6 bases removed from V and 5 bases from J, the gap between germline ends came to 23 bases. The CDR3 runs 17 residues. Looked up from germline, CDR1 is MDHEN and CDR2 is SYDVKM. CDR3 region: CASSGPLEQVIHQPQHF. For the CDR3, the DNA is TGTGCCAGCAGCGGTCCTCTTGAACAGGTAATTCATCAGCCCCAGCATTTT.

The CDR3 reads CASSPGQGQVYEQYF. The CDR3 coding sequence is TGCGCCAGCAGCCCCGGACAGGGCCAAGTCTACGAGCAGTACTTC. V is TRBV4-1 and J is TRBJ2-7; 8 bases fit TRBD1. Germline V gene lookup returns CDR1 MGHRA and CDR2 YSYEKL. CDR3 length equals 15 residues. Losses at the gene ends were 4 bases for V and 3 bases for J; bases not matched to a gene: 8.

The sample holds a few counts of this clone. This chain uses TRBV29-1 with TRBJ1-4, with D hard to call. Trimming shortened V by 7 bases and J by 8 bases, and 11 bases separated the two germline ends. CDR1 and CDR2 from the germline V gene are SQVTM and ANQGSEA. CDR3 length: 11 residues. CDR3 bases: TGCAGCGGGACGACGGGGGAAAAACTGTTTTTT. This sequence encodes CSGTTGEKLFF.

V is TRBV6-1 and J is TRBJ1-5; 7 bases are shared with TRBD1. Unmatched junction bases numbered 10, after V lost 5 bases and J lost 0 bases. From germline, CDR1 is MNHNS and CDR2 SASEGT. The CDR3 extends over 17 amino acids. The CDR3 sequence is CASSQGMTGISNQPQHF. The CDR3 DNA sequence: TGTGCCAGCAGTCAAGGGATGACAGGGATTAGCAATCAGCCCCAGCATTTT.

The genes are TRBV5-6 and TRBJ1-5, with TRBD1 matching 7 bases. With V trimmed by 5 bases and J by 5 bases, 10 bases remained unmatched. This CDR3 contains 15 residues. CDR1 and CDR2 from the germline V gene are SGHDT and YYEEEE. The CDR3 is CASSSGGTWDQPQHF. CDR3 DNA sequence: TGTGCCAGCAGTTCAGGGGGGACGTGGGATCAGCCCCAGCATTTT.

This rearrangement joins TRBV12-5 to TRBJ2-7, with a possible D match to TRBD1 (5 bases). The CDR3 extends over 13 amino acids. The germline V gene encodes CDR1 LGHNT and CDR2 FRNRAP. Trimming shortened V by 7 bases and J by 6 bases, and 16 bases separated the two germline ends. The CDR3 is CASASLLQGEQYF. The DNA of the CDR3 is TGTGCTAGTGCCTCGCTCCTTCAGGGCGAGCAGTACTTC.

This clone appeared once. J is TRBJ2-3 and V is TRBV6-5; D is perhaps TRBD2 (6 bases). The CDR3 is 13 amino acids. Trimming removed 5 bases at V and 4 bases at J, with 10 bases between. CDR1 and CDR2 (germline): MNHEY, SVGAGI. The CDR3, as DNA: TGTGCCAGCAGTCGCGGGGCTCCAGATACGCAGTATTTT. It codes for CASSRGAPDTQYF.

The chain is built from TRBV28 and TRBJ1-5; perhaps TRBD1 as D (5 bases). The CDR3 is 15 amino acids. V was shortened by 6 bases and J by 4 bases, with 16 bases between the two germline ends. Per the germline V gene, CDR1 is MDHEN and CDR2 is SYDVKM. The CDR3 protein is CASRGEGSGNQPQHF. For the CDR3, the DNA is TGTGCCAGCAGAGGGGAGGGGAGCGGGAATCAGCCCCAGCATTTT.

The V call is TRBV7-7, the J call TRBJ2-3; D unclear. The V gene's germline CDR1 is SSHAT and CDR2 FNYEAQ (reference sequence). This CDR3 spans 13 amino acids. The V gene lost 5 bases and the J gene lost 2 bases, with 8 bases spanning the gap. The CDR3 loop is CASSLDSTDTQYF. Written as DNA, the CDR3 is TGTGCCAGCAGCCTCGACTCCACAGATACGCAGTATTTT.

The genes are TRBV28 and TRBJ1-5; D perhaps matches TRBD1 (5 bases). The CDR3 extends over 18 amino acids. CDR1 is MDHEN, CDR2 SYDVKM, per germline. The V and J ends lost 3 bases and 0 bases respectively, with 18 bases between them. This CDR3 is CASSFGGAAWGSNQPQHF. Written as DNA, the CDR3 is TGTGCCAGCAGTTTCGGAGGGGCCGCCTGGGGTAGCAATCAGCCCCAGCATTTT.

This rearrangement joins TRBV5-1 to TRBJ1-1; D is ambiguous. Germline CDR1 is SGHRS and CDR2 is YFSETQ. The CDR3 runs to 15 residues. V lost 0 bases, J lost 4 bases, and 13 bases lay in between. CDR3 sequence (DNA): TGCGCCAGCAGCTTGGAAGAGGGTTGGAGCACTGAAGCTTTCTTT. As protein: CASSLEEGWSTEAFF.

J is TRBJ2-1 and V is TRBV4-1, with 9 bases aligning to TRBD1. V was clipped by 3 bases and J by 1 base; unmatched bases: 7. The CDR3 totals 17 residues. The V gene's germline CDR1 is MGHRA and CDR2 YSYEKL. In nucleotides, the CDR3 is TGCGCCAGCAGCCATACCTTAGACAGGGGGTCCTACAATGAGCAGTTCTTC. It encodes CASSHTLDRGSYNEQFF.

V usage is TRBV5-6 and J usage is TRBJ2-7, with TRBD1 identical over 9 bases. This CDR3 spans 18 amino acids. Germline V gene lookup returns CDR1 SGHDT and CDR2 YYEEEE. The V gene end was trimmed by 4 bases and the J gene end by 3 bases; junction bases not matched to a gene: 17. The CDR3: CASSPGTGTRDFYYEQYF. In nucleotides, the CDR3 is TGTGCCAGCAGCCCGGGGACAGGGACCAGGGACTTCTACTACGAGCAGTACTTC.

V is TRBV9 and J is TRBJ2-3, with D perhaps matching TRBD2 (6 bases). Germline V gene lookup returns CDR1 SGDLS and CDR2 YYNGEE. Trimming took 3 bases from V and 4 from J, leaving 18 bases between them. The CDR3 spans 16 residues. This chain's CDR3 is CASSGPVGPGADTQYF. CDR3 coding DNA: TGTGCCAGCAGCGGCCCCGTGGGGCCGGGGGCAGATACGCAGTATTTT.